Below, one T cell receptor beta chain is given with its context. What it binds is unknown. Some clones are missing from TCRdb's copy, which holds only in-frame ones; the method was immunoSEQ multiplex PCR. Among roughly 30,000 clones listed, about 77% were seen once. Focal radiation with ipilimumab CTLA-4 blockade was given to patients with chemo-refractory metastatic non-small-cell lung cancer. The sample is drawn from a study of radiotherapy plus CTLA-4 blockade in lung cancer. Whole-study findings and limits: There was expansion of tumor-derived TCR clones in blood after radiotherapy plus ipilimumab. Early clonal dynamics of blood T cells, together with interferon-beta, were reported as the best response predictor.

The sample consisted of peripheral blood, taken from a patient treated with radiotherapy plus ipilimumab. The receptor's source is a human donor with non-small cell lung cancer that progressed on radiotherapy plus ipilimumab.

The CDR3 region has the DNA TGTGCCAGCAGCCTAGGGGGCAATGGCTACACCTTC. Its translation: CASSLGGNGYTF. The chain recombines TRBV6-5 with TRBJ1-2, with 7 positions matching TRBD1. With V trimmed by 6 bases and J by 6 bases, 4 bases remained unmatched. Germline V CDR1 and CDR2: MNHEY, SVGAGI. The CDR3 has 12 residues.